These 29 T cell receptor beta chains came from one sample sequenced in a study of CD8+CD57+ T cells in acquired aplastic anemia. Investigators profiled TCR beta VDJ and CDR3 from genomic DNA template. TCRdb reprocessed the reads via MiXCR and lists one record per CDR3 protein. This repertoire shows about 220,000 distinct CDR3 sequences, 30% to 40% found once; its top ten account for 1.1%. Material for sequencing was sorted CD4+, CD8+, or CD8+CD57+ T cells (not recorded which) from PBMCs. The receptor source for this set is a human donor in good health, serving as a control.

The chain couples TRBV5-1 to TRBJ2-6; no definite D call. Germline CDR1 is SGHRS and CDR2 is YFSETQ. The CDR3 spans 15 residues. V shed 1 base and J shed 0 bases, with 5 bases lying between them. CDR3 DNA: TGCGCCAGCAGCTTGTCGAGCTCTGGGGCCAACGTCCTGACTTTC. Translating gives CASSLSSSGANVLTF.

In this sample, this clonotype turned up many times. The V and J genes are TRBV20-1 and TRBJ1-4; no clear D gene. This CDR3 contains 14 residues. CDR1 and CDR2 (germline): DFQATT, SNEGSKA (reference sequence). V was pared by 7 bases and J by 7 bases, with 19 bases between. The CDR3 reads CSVPLYEAGEKLFF. The CDR3 nucleotides read TGCAGTGTCCCGTTATACGAAGCTGGTGAAAAACTGTTTTTT.

This chain connects TRBV15 to TRBJ1-2, with unresolved D. CDR3 length equals 13 residues. Trimming stripped 3 bases from V and 2 bases from J, with 7 bases between. Per germline, CDR1 LNHNV and CDR2 YYDKDF (reference sequence). Here the CDR3 reads CATSSRTNYGYTF. Here the CDR3 DNA reads TGTGCCACCAGCAGCCGAACAAACTATGGCTACACCTTC. The variable domain in full, completed from reference TRBV15 and TRBJ1-2, reads DAMVIQNPRYQVTQFGKPVTLSCSQTLNHNVMYWYQQKSSQAPKLLFHYYDKDFNNEADTPDNFQSRRPNTSFCFLDIRSPGLGDTAMYLCATSSRTNYGYTFGSGTRLTVV.

This sequence joins TRBV18 and TRBJ2-5, with 7 positions matching TRBD1. J was trimmed by 2 bases and V by 4 bases; bases with no gene match: 4. Germline CDR1 and CDR2: KGHSH and LQKENI. The CDR3 is 14 amino acids. CDR3 protein: CASSRQGVQETQYF. CDR3 nucleotides: TGTGCCAGCTCACGTCAGGGGGTACAAGAGACCCAGTACTTC.

The chain links TRBV19 to TRBJ1-3, with D perhaps matching TRBD1 (6 bases). Germline V gene lookup returns CDR1 LNHDA and CDR2 SQIVND (reference sequence). V lost 7 bases to trimming and J lost 1 base, with 20 bases between them. The CDR3 is 17 residues long. The CDR3 loop is CASILPLDRISGNTIYF. In nucleotides, the CDR3 is TGTGCCAGTATCCTTCCGCTGGACAGAATATCTGGAAACACCATATATTTT.

The chain couples TRBV19 to TRBJ2-7; TRBD2 is a possible D gene (5 bases). Trimming left V 9 bases short and J 6 bases short, with 21 bases between. The CDR3 extends over 14 amino acids. Germline loops: CDR1 LNHDA, CDR2 SQIVND (reference sequence). The CDR3: CASKTGAVEIEQYF. CDR3 nucleotides: TGTGCCAGCAAGACCGGAGCGGTGGAGATCGAGCAGTACTTC.

Ten or more counts support this clonotype. DNA for the CDR3: TGTGCCAGTAGCCCAGGTTCCAATCAGCCCCAGCATTTT. It specifies CASSPGSNQPQHF. The chain uses TRBV2 and TRBJ1-5; D unresolved. Germline lookup yields CDR1 SNHLY and CDR2 FYNNEI. V was cut by 9 bases and J by 3 bases, with 12 bases left in between. The CDR3 is 13 amino acids.

This clonotype was picked up many times. The chain has TRBV3-1 and TRBJ1-2, with D uncertain. V was pared by 5 bases and J by 4 bases, with 8 bases between. Looked up from germline, CDR1 is LGHDT and CDR2 is YNNKEL (reference sequence). The CDR3 runs 12 residues. The CDR3: CASSTTVYGYTF. The CDR3 nucleotides are TGTGCCAGCAGCACTACAGTCTATGGCTACACCTTC.

This clonotype was seen more than once but under ten times. The CDR3 end shows no conserved phenylalanine or tryptophan, and so a read error is likely. V is TRBV12-3 or TRBV12-4 and J is TRBJ2-7; tentative D call: TRBD2 (5 bases). The length of the CDR3 is 14 residues. The V end lost 5 bases, the J end lost 1 base, and 12 bases lay between the germline ends. DNA of the CDR3: TGTGCCAGCAGTCCCTACCGGGGATCCTACGAGCAGTACCTC. The encoded protein is CASSPYRGSYEQYL.

This clonotype appeared many times. The V call is TRBV19, the J call TRBJ1-3; D might be TRBD1 (6 bases). The CDR3 sequence is 16 residues long. Germline lookup yields CDR1 LNHDA and CDR2 SQIVND (reference sequence). Between the trimmed V and J ends, which lost 2 bases and 2 bases, there was a span of 13 bases. CDR3 loop: CASSIHHGGAGNTIYF. CDR3 nucleotide sequence: TGTGCCAGTAGTATACATCACGGGGGCGCTGGAAACACCATATATTTT.

This clonotype was observed a few times. This may come from a read error, since a much larger clone is one base off. The chain employs TRBV15 and TRBJ2-7, with a weak D call TRBD1 (6 bases). The CDR3 runs to 15 residues. V lost 5 bases, J lost 2 bases, and 16 bases lay in between. Per the germline V gene, CDR1 is LNHNV and CDR2 is YYDKDF (reference sequence). CDR3 residues: CATSLGQGGPYEQYF. As DNA, the CDR3 is TGTGCCACCAGCTTAGGACAAGGGGGTCCCTACGAGCAGTACTTC.

This clonotype was counted ten times or more. This sequence joins TRBV24-1 and TRBJ2-2; D not resolved. V lost 0 bases, J lost 1 base, and 5 bases lay in between. Germline V gene lookup returns CDR1 KGHDR and CDR2 SFDVKD. There are 15 residues in the CDR3. The CDR3, as DNA: TGTGCCACCAGTGATTTGTTCCAGAACACCGGGGAGCTGTTTTTT. As protein: CATSDLFQNTGELFF.

Ten or more counts support this clonotype. This chain joins TRBV29-1 and TRBJ2-1; D might be TRBD2 (6 bases). V was clipped by 0 bases and J by 5 bases, with 8 bases between them. CDR1 SQVTM and CDR2 ANQGSEA come from the germline V gene. The CDR3 loop spans 13 amino acids. The CDR3 reads CSVEETRNNEQFF. DNA for the CDR3: TGCAGCGTTGAAGAGACTAGAAACAATGAGCAGTTCTTC.

The chain combines TRBV19 with TRBJ2-7; D call uncertain. The germline V and J ends were trimmed by 4 bases and 6 bases, with 13 bases remaining between them. Germline V gene data show CDR1 as LNHDA and CDR2 as SQIVND (reference sequence). The CDR3 consists of 13 residues. The CDR3 loop reads CASSSDPWGEQYF. CDR3 nucleotides: TGTGCCAGTAGTAGCGACCCTTGGGGCGAGCAGTACTTC.

This clonotype was seen many times. V gene TRBV12-3 or TRBV12-4 combines with J gene TRBJ1-2, with 8 positions matching TRBD1. J was trimmed by 7 bases and V by 6 bases; bases with no gene match: 7. The CDR3 totals 13 residues. CDR3 loop: CASSSDRVSGYTF. As DNA, the CDR3 is TGTGCCAGCAGCTCGGACAGGGTGTCTGGCTACACCTTC.

This clonotype was counted between two and nine times. This chain uses TRBV25-1 with TRBJ2-5; 10 bases match TRBD2. V shed 3 bases, J shed 2 bases, and the junction held 9 bases outside the gene matches. CDR1 and CDR2 (germline): MGHDK, SYGVNS. There are 17 residues in the CDR3. The DNA for the CDR3 is TGTGCCAGCAGTGATCCGGCTAGCGGGAGCCGACAAGAGACCCAGTACTTC. This encodes CASSDPASGSRQETQYF. The full variable domain, rest sourced from reference TRBV25-1 and TRBJ2-5, is EADIYQTPRYLVIGTGKKITLECSQTMGHDKMYWYQQDPGMELHLIHYSYGVNSTEKGDLSSESTVSRIRTEHFPLTLESARPSHTSQYLCASSDPASGSRQETQYFGPGTRLLVL.

The table lists this clonotype with many counts. The rearrangement uses TRBV19 and TRBJ1-5; D gene uncertain. CDR3 length equals 15 residues. Germline V gene data show CDR1 as LNHDA and CDR2 as SQIVND (reference sequence). V was cut by 6 bases and J by 0 bases, with 12 bases left in between. The CDR3 loop reads CASSPKVYSNQPQHF. CDR3 nucleotide sequence: TGTGCCAGTAGCCCAAAAGTGTATAGCAATCAGCCCCAGCATTTT. Combining the CDR3 with reference TRBV19 and TRBJ1-5 gives the whole variable domain DGGITQSPKYLFRKEGQNVTLSCEQNLNHDAMYWYRQDPGQGLRLIYYSQIVNDFQKGDIAEGYSVSREKKESFPLTVTSAQKNPTAFYLCASSPKVYSNQPQHFGDGTRLSIL.

Remarks on this clonotype: At one boundary the junction diverges from the germline segment, which might be a read error. This chain joins TRBV10-3 and TRBJ2-7; D possibly uses TRBD1 or TRBD2 (5 bases each). CDR1 ENHRY and CDR2 SYGVKD come from the germline V gene. CDR3 length equals 14 residues. CDR3 bases: TGTGCCATCAGTGAAGCGCCTTCCGACCCGGGAAGGGGCTTC. Protein sequence: CAISEAPSDPGRGF.

As for this clonotype: This may be a read error: a much more frequent sequence differs by one nucleotide. The chain joins TRBV20-1 to TRBJ2-1; 12 bases agree with TRBD2. Germline-derived CDR1 and CDR2 are DFQATT and SNEGSKA (reference sequence). The CDR3 covers 14 residues. The CDR3 spells CGARASGRAGEQFF. The DNA of the CDR3 is TGCGGTGCTAGAGCTAGCGGGAGGGCGGGTGAGCAGTTCTTC.

The chain combines TRBV2 with TRBJ2-1; 8 bases fit TRBD1. Germline V gene sequence: CDR1 SNHLY, CDR2 FYNNEI. V shed 5 bases, J shed 4 bases, and the junction held 7 bases outside the gene matches. There are 15 residues in the CDR3. CDR3 sequence reads: CASSPQGAQYNEQFF. The CDR3 nucleotides are TGTGCCAGCAGTCCCCAGGGGGCCCAATACAATGAGCAGTTCTTC.

Worth noting for this clonotype: One end of the junction varies from germline; a read error may be responsible. The V call is TRBV10-3, the J call TRBJ2-1; D may be TRBD2 (6 bases). Germline values: CDR1 ENHRY, CDR2 SYGVKD. The CDR3 is 15 amino acids. CDR3 amino acids: CASSDNGGDYNEQFF. The CDR3 nucleotides read TGTGCCAGCAGTGACAACGGGGGAGACTACAATGAGCAGTTCTTC.

This clonotype was counted ten times or more. V and J are TRBV7-9 and TRBJ2-1, with 11 bases lining up with TRBD2. This CDR3 region has 15 residues. V was clipped by 5 bases and J by 2 bases; unmatched bases: 2. Germline CDR1 is SEHNR and CDR2 is FQNEAQ (reference sequence). The chain's CDR3 is CASSVTSGTYNEQFF. CDR3 bases: TGTGCCAGCAGCGTGACTAGCGGGACCTACAATGAGCAGTTCTTC.

This clonotype was counted many times. The chain carries TRBV11-2 and TRBJ1-3; D is unresolved. V was shortened by 0 bases and J by 0 bases, with 6 bases between the two germline ends. CDR3 length: 15 amino acids. Germline CDR1 SGHAT, CDR2 FQNNGV. This CDR3 reads CASSLDGNSGNTIYF. In nucleotides, the CDR3 is TGTGCCAGCAGCTTAGATGGTAACTCTGGAAACACCATATATTTT. Full variable domain (rest looked up from reference TRBV11-2 and TRBJ1-3): EAGVAQSPRYKIIEKRQSVAFWCNPISGHATLYWYQQILGQGPKLLIQFQNNGVVDDSQLPKDRFSAERLKGVDSTLKIQPAKLEDSAVYLCASSLDGNSGNTIYFGEGSWLTVV.

On this clonotype itself: Possible read error: a much larger clone is one base away. This chain connects TRBV7-2 to TRBJ1-6; 9 bases align to TRBD1. The CDR3 contains 15 residues. Looked up from germline, CDR1 is SGHTA and CDR2 is FQGNSA. CDR3: CVSSSRDRVNSPLHF. The CDR3 DNA reads as TGTGTCAGCAGCAGCCGGGACAGGGTTAATTCACCCCTCCACTTT.

The table lists this clonotype with many counts. V is TRBV13 and J is TRBJ2-1, with D hard to call. Germline assignment: CDR1 PRHDT and CDR2 FYEKMQ (reference sequence). Trimming removed 3 bases from V and 7 bases from J, with 4 bases in between. The CDR3 length is 11 residues. CDR3 in amino acids: CASSFWNEQFF. DNA for the CDR3: TGTGCCAGCAGCTTTTGGAATGAGCAGTTCTTC.

This clonotype was observed at least ten times. V usage is TRBV11-1 and J usage is TRBJ2-3; D gene ambiguous. The CDR3 loop spans 14 amino acids. The germline V and J ends were trimmed by 5 bases and 0 bases, with 9 bases remaining between them. Germline CDR1 and CDR2: SGHAT and FQDESV (reference sequence). The CDR3 DNA follows: TGTGCCAGCAGCCCAGGTGGAAGCACAGATACGCAGTATTTT. Translating gives CASSPGGSTDTQYF.

In its sample, this clonotype was seen many times. The J gene is TRBJ2-3, the V gene TRBV24-1; unclear D gene. Germline CDR1 and CDR2: KGHDR and SFDVKD. Trimming removed 4 bases from V and 3 bases from J, with 16 bases in between. This CDR3 has 16 residues. CDR3 bases: TGTGCCACCAGTGAAACTGGCAGTCAGTCTACAGATACGCAGTATTTT. As protein: CATSETGSQSTDTQYF.

The genes are TRBV7-8 and TRBJ1-6; D may be TRBD1 (6 bases). CDR3 length: 15 residues. Trimming took 1 base from V and 6 from J, leaving 10 bases between them. CDR1 and CDR2 from the germline V gene are SGHVS and FQNEAQ. The CDR3 here is CASSLDRASNSPLHF. In DNA, the CDR3 is TGTGCCAGCAGCTTAGACAGGGCCTCTAATTCACCCCTCCACTTT.

This clonotype appeared a few times. This sequence joins TRBV7-3 and TRBJ2-1; no definite D call. Trimming left V 1 base short and J 7 bases short, with 8 bases between. The CDR3 covers 13 residues. The germline CDR1 and CDR2 sequences are SGHTA and FQGTGA. As DNA, the CDR3 is TGTGCCAGCAGCTTAATAGTAGGGAATGAGCAGTTCTTC. Encoded protein: CASSLIVGNEQFF.